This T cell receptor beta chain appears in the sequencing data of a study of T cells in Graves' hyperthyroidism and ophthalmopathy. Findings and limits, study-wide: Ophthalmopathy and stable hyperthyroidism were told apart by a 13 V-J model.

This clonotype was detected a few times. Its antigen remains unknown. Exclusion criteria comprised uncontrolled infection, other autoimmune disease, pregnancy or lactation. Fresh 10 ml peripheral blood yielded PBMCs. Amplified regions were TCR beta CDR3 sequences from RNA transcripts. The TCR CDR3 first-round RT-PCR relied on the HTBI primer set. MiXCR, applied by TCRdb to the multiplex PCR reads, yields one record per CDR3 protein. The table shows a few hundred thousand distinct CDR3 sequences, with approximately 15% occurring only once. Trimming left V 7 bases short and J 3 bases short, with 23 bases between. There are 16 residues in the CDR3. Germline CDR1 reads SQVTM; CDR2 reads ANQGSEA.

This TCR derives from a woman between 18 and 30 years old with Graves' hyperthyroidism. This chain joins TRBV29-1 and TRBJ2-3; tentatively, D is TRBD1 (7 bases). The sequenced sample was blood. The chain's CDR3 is CSAYLGGQTGTDTQYF. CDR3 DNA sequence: TGCAGCGCCTACTTGGGGGGACAGACCGGAACAGATACGCAGTATTTT.